The 32 T cell receptor beta chains listed next were all sequenced from one sample in a study of blood T cell repertoires in COVID-19. The table came from immunoSEQ multiplex PCR; TCRdb's copy has only in-frame clones and leaves some out. The table has just over 650,000 clones, 80% to 90% seen once. Sequenced material: peripheral blood. These receptor sequences come from a woman between 18 and 29 years old with acute or convalescent COVID-19.

The genes are TRBV27 and TRBJ1-2; D may be TRBD1 (5 bases). This CDR3 comprises 13 residues. CDR1 and CDR2 (germline): MNHEY, SMNVEV (reference sequence). V dropped 2 bases and J dropped 8 bases, with 12 bases sitting between them. In DNA form, the CDR3 reads TGTGCCAGCAGTTTAAGGCAGGGCGCGGGCTACACCTTC. Amino acid sequence: CASSLRQGAGYTF.

This clone was observed a handful of times. CDR3 sequence reads: CASSPSDRVNYGYTF. For the CDR3, the DNA is TGCGCCAGCAGTCCGTCCGACAGGGTCAACTATGGCTACACCTTC. The rearrangement uses TRBV10-1 and TRBJ1-2; 7 bases fit TRBD1. Trimming removed 5 bases from V and 2 bases from J; junction bases left unmatched: 8. The CDR3 consists of 15 residues. Looked up from germline, CDR1 is WNHNN and CDR2 is SYGVQD (reference sequence).

This clone was detected only once. V and J are TRBV30 and TRBJ1-3; TRBD1 aligns across 7 bases. This CDR3 is 15 amino acids long. Trimming took 0 bases from V and 3 from J; bases not matched to a gene: 5. The germline V gene encodes CDR1 GTSNPN and CDR2 SVGIG (reference sequence). Here the CDR3 DNA reads TGTGCCTGGAGTGTACGGCGGGACAGTGGAAACACCATATATTTT. This encodes CAWSVRRDSGNTIYF.

This clone was found once. The rearrangement uses TRBV24-1 and TRBJ2-1, with TRBD1 as a possible D gene (7 bases). CDR1 is KGHDR, CDR2 SFDVKD, per germline. The ends were cut back, 9 bases at V and 8 bases at J, with 25 bases in the middle. The CDR3 consists of 16 residues. Here the CDR3 reads CATQRDDREVGDEQFF. The DNA for the CDR3 is TGTGCCACCCAGAGGGATGACAGGGAGGTCGGCGATGAGCAGTTCTTC.

This chain uses TRBV9 with TRBJ1-3, with D perhaps matching TRBD1 (5 bases). The CDR3 is 15 residues long. V dropped 0 bases and J dropped 0 bases, with 7 bases sitting between them. The V gene's germline CDR1 is SGDLS and CDR2 YYNGEE. CDR3 loop: CASSVATGSGNTIYF. The CDR3 coding sequence is TGTGCCAGCAGCGTAGCTACAGGCTCTGGAAACACCATATATTTT.

The J gene is TRBJ2-6, the V gene TRBV4-1, with D unclear. V shed 4 bases and J shed 4 bases, with 11 bases lying between them. The CDR3 spans 15 residues. The germline CDR1 and CDR2 sequences are MGHRA and YSYEKL. The CDR3 DNA is TGCGCCAGCAGCCTGTTAGGAGTGGGGGCCAACGTCCTGACTTTC. Its translation: CASSLLGVGANVLTF.

This clone was picked up one time. The rearrangement joins TRBV6-4 to TRBJ2-3; TRBD2 agrees at 7 bases. From germline, CDR1 is MRHNA and CDR2 SNTAGT. This CDR3 has 14 residues. V trimming: 4 bases; J trimming: 4 bases; junction bases outside the gene matches: 5. The CDR3 DNA sequence: TGTGCCAGCAGTGCGCAGGGAGGGGCAGATACGCAGTATTTT. Translated: CASSAQGGADTQYF.

The CDR3 loop reads CASSLVPRGVLGYTF. In DNA, the CDR3 is TGTGCCAGCAGCTTAGTCCCGCGGGGGGTGTTGGGCTACACCTTC. This chain connects TRBV11-2 to TRBJ1-2; possibly TRBD1 for D (5 bases). The V end was cut by 1 base, the J end by 8 bases, with 17 bases between. Germline V gene data show CDR1 as SGHAT and CDR2 as FQNNGV. The CDR3 runs to 15 residues.

This chain connects TRBV5-6 to TRBJ2-3, with D unclear. The CDR3 sequence is 13 residues long. Germline CDR1 SGHDT, CDR2 YYEEEE. The V gene lost 2 bases and the J gene lost 0 bases, with 4 bases spanning the gap. The CDR3 nucleotides are TGTGCCAGCAGCTTCTCGAGCACAGATACGCAGTATTTT. As protein: CASSFSSTDTQYF.

V is TRBV4-3 and J is TRBJ2-1, with D possibly being TRBD1 (7 bases). The CDR3 spans 16 residues. Germline assignment: CDR1 LGHNA and CDR2 YSLEER. V dropped 1 base and J dropped 9 bases, with 19 bases sitting between them. Here the CDR3 DNA reads TGCGCCAGCAGCCAAGCCAGGAGGGGGCGTAATGGTGAGCAGTTCTTC. Its protein product is CASSQARRGRNGEQFF.

V gene TRBV30 combines with J gene TRBJ2-1; 10 nucleotides align to TRBD1. The CDR3 runs 15 residues. The V and J ends lost 2 bases and 6 bases, in that order; junction bases with no gene match: 7. Germline CDR1 reads GTSNPN; CDR2 reads SVGIG (reference sequence). DNA for the CDR3: TGTGCCTGGAGTTATGGGGGGACAGGGGTCAATGAGCAGTTCTTC. It is translated as CAWSYGGTGVNEQFF.

The V call is TRBV19, the J call TRBJ2-7, with 9 bases aligning to TRBD2. The V gene's germline CDR1 is LNHDA and CDR2 SQIVND (reference sequence). CDR3 length: 16 residues. Trimming at V came to 5 bases and at J to 3 bases, leaving 11 bases not matched to a gene. This chain's CDR3 is CASSPWAGGGDYEQYF. The CDR3 DNA sequence: TGTGCCAGTAGTCCGTGGGCTGGCGGGGGGGACTACGAGCAGTACTTC.

This chain joins TRBV2 and TRBJ2-5; no firm D call. The germline gives CDR1 SNHLY, CDR2 FYNNEI. V dropped 6 bases and J dropped 0 bases, with 8 bases sitting between them. The CDR3 runs 13 residues. CDR3 in amino acids: CASSARYQETQYF. In nucleotides, the CDR3 is TGTGCCAGCAGCGCCCGGTACCAAGAGACCCAGTACTTC.

This chain uses TRBV19 with TRBJ1-5; a possible D gene is TRBD1 (6 bases). CDR3 length equals 12 residues. Germline V gene data show CDR1 as LNHDA and CDR2 as SQIVND (reference sequence). The ends were cut back, 7 bases at V and 4 bases at J, with 8 bases in the middle. CDR3 sequence (DNA): TGTGCCAGTACTGACAGGAATCAGCCCCAGCATTTT. It is translated as CASTDRNQPQHF.

The gene calls are TRBV2 and TRBJ2-7, with unresolved D. V lost 4 bases and J 3 bases, leaving 13 bases between the germline ends. The CDR3 totals 14 residues. Looked up from germline, CDR1 is SNHLY and CDR2 is FYNNEI. The CDR3 protein is CASSASRSNYEQYF. In nucleotides, the CDR3 is TGTGCCAGCAGTGCGAGCCGATCTAACTACGAGCAGTACTTC.

The chain combines TRBV2 with TRBJ2-1, with a tentative D call TRBD1 (5 bases). The CDR3 loop spans 13 amino acids. Germline CDR1 and CDR2: SNHLY and FYNNEI. Trimming pared 0 bases from V and 14 bases from J, leaving 14 bases between. The CDR3 bases are TGTGCCAGCAGTGAAGCGCCAGCCAGGGTGGAGTTCTTC. Translated, it gives CASSEAPARVEFF.

The chain couples TRBV6-4 to TRBJ2-1, with 7 positions matching TRBD2. After removal of 8 bases from V and 0 bases from J, the junction contained 10 bases not matched to a gene. This CDR3 comprises 16 residues. CDR1 is MRHNA and CDR2 is SNTAGT in the germline V gene. The DNA for the CDR3 is TGTGCCAGCTCTGAGCACGGGGGGAGCTCCTACAATGAGCAGTTCTTC. It translates to CASSEHGGSSYNEQFF.

The chain joins TRBV9 to TRBJ2-3; D gene uncertain. CDR1 is SGDLS and CDR2 is YYNGEE in the germline V gene. V lost 0 bases, J lost 2 bases, and 7 bases lay in between. The CDR3 is made up of 14 amino acids. The CDR3 here is CASSVVGLTDTQYF. DNA of the CDR3: TGTGCCAGCAGCGTAGTGGGCCTCACAGATACGCAGTATTTT.

The sample holds one count of this clone. The gene calls are TRBV27 and TRBJ2-1; TRBD1 matches at 7 bases. V trimming: 4 bases; J trimming: 13 bases; junction bases outside the gene matches: 10. Per the germline V gene, CDR1 is MNHEY and CDR2 is SMNVEV (reference sequence). The CDR3 contains 13 residues. CDR3 region: CASSYFGTAEQFF. Here the CDR3 DNA reads TGTGCCAGCAGTTACTTTGGGACAGCCGAACAGTTCTTC.

The rearrangement joins TRBV6-1 to TRBJ1-5; D is unclear. Germline assignment: CDR1 MNHNS and CDR2 SASEGT. The CDR3 length is 13 residues. Trimming removed 0 bases at V and 4 bases at J, with 4 bases between. The CDR3 spells CASSEAANQPQHF. In DNA, the CDR3 is TGTGCCAGCAGTGAAGCAGCGAATCAGCCCCAGCATTTT.

This clone was observed a single time. J is TRBJ2-7 and V is TRBV2; D remains unclear. The germline CDR1 and CDR2 sequences are SNHLY and FYNNEI. Trimming took off 3 bases at V and 9 bases at J, with 12 bases between the two ends. There are 12 residues in the CDR3. CDR3 nucleotide sequence: TGTGCCAGCAGTGATGAACCCCACGGGCAGTACTTC. This encodes CASSDEPHGQYF.

V usage is TRBV7-3 and J usage is TRBJ2-2, with TRBD1 identical over 7 bases. This CDR3 is built from 14 residues. Germline CDR1 and CDR2: SGHTA and FQGTGA. V gave up 5 bases and J gave up 6 bases; unmatched junction bases: 6. CDR3 sequence reads: CASSLRQGAGELFF. CDR3 bases: TGTGCCAGCAGCCTCCGACAGGGCGCCGGGGAGCTGTTTTTT.

The rearrangement joins TRBV10-3 to TRBJ1-2; D is ambiguous. Trimming removed 5 bases at V and 8 bases at J, with 15 bases between. This CDR3 has 13 residues. Germline CDR1 reads ENHRY; CDR2 reads SYGVKD. CDR3 sequence: CAISYSGSEGYTF. For the CDR3, the DNA is TGTGCCATCAGTTATTCGGGGTCAGAGGGCTACACCTTC.

V and J are TRBV4-1 and TRBJ2-1, with TRBD2 as a possible D gene (7 bases). Trimming pared 1 base from V and 8 bases from J, leaving 12 bases between. CDR1 and CDR2 (germline): MGHRA, YSYEKL. CDR3 length equals 14 residues. The CDR3 nucleotides are TGCGCCAGCAGCCAAGGTCGGGGGGCTGATGAGCAGTTCTTC. It specifies CASSQGRGADEQFF.

This chain links TRBV11-2 with TRBJ2-3, with a possible D match to TRBD1 (6 bases). The CDR3 loop spans 15 amino acids. The germline CDR1 and CDR2 sequences are SGHAT and FQNNGV. V lost 5 bases to trimming and J lost 0 bases, with 12 bases between them. This CDR3 is CASSDTGISTDTQYF. DNA for the CDR3: TGTGCCAGCAGCGATACAGGGATTAGCACAGATACGCAGTATTTT. Variable domain in full (rest from reference TRBV11-2 and TRBJ2-3): EAGVAQSPRYKIIEKRQSVAFWCNPISGHATLYWYQQILGQGPKLLIQFQNNGVVDDSQLPKDRFSAERLKGVDSTLKIQPAKLEDSAVYLCASSDTGISTDTQYFGPGTRLTVL.

The gene calls are TRBV4-3 and TRBJ2-3; 10 bases line up with TRBD2. The germline V gene encodes CDR1 LGHNA and CDR2 YSLEER. Trimming at V came to 0 bases and at J to 4 bases, leaving 13 bases not matched to a gene. The CDR3 is made up of 19 amino acids. In DNA form, the CDR3 reads TGCGCCAGCAGCCAAGAGGTAGCGGGGGGCGATCCGCTCGCAGATACGCAGTATTTT. Protein sequence: CASSQEVAGGDPLADTQYF.

With respect to this clone: Other nucleotide sequences from this sample produce the same CDR3. This rearrangement joins TRBV7-2 to TRBJ2-7; weak D call: TRBD2 (6 bases). The germline gives CDR1 SGHTA, CDR2 FQGNSA. The CDR3 extends over 14 amino acids. Deletions cut 5 bases from V and 1 base from J, with 12 bases between. CDR3 loop: CASSAGTGSYEQYF. The CDR3 DNA is TGTGCCAGCAGCGCCGGGACTGGATCCTACGAGCAGTACTTC.

V is TRBV7-9 and J is TRBJ2-2; 7 nucleotides line up with TRBD1. CDR1 SEHNR and CDR2 FQNEAQ come from the germline V gene (reference sequence). J was trimmed by 1 base and V by 3 bases; bases with no gene match: 14. The CDR3 has 19 residues. CDR3 in amino acids: CASSFTRQGPRKNTGELFF. The CDR3 nucleotides are TGTGCCAGCAGCTTCACACGACAGGGACCCAGGAAGAACACCGGGGAGCTGTTTTTT.

The chain combines TRBV5-6 with TRBJ2-3; 9 nucleotides line up with TRBD2. V lost 0 bases, J lost 4 bases, and 9 bases stayed unmatched. Germline V gene data show CDR1 as SGHDT and CDR2 as YYEEEE. The CDR3 consists of 17 residues. CDR3 in DNA: TGTGCCAGCAGCTTGGCTGTTGCGGGGGGGCCCCCAGATACGCAGTATTTT. Amino acid sequence: CASSLAVAGGPPDTQYF.

The chain carries TRBV7-2 and TRBJ1-2; D might be TRBD1 (6 bases). This CDR3 has 15 amino acids. Germline lookup yields CDR1 SGHTA and CDR2 FQGNSA. The V end was cut by 4 bases, the J end by 1 base, with 13 bases between. The CDR3 DNA reads as TGTGCCAGCAGCTCTCGGGGGGCGGTTAACTATGGCTACACCTTC. Encoded protein: CASSSRGAVNYGYTF.

The chain couples TRBV6-5 to TRBJ2-1, with 7 bases aligning to TRBD2. The CDR3 length is 13 residues. Germline-derived CDR1 and CDR2 are MNHEY and SVGAGI. V lost 8 bases and J lost 4; bases outside the gene matches: 5. The CDR3 coding sequence is TGTGCCAGCGGGGGGGACGAGTACAATGAGCAGTTCTTC. Its protein product is CASGGDEYNEQFF.

This chain links TRBV7-7 with TRBJ1-1; a possible D gene is TRBD1 (6 bases). The CDR3 extends over 13 amino acids. V was pared by 6 bases and J by 4 bases, with 12 bases between. The germline gives CDR1 SSHAT, CDR2 FNYEAQ (reference sequence). The CDR3 DNA is TGTGCCAGCAGTAAGGGGGTGGGCACTGAAGCTTTCTTT. Translated: CASSKGVGTEAFF.